This T cell receptor (beta chain) is from a study of OX40 agonist ivuxolimab in advanced cancers. As for this clone: What it binds is unknown.

Germline V gene sequence: CDR1 MGHRA, CDR2 YSYEKL. The CDR3 covers 15 residues. Losses at the gene ends were 2 bases for V and 4 bases for J; bases not matched to a gene: 1. Broader study findings: Normalized T-cell clonal expansion was also low in some nonresponders.

Clones were read by immunoSEQ multiplex PCR, and TCRdb kept only the in-frame ones, dropping some. The repertoire has about 31,000 clones, 75% to 85% of them found once; the top ten carry over 12%. The sequence came from an adult with an advanced solid tumor such as melanoma, head and neck, liver or kidney cancer. The chain couples TRBV4-1 to TRBJ2-6; 8 bases agree with TRBD1. Specimen: CD4+ or CD8+ T cells sorted from blood, collected in a trial of the OX40 agonist ivuxolimab. This CDR3 is CASSQQGAGANVLTF. The DNA of the CDR3 is TGCGCCAGCAGCCAACAGGGGGCAGGGGCCAACGTCCTGACTTTC.